This passage covers 13 T cell receptor beta chains from one sample sequenced in a study of blood T cell repertoires in COVID-19. Clones were sequenced by immunoSEQ multiplex PCR, and TCRdb holds only the in-frame ones, with some missing. The data contain 150,000 or so clones, roughly 84% of them seen just once; the ten biggest clones take up 1% to 1.5%. Sequenced input: PBMCs or T cells enriched from blood (not recorded which). The source is a human donor with acute COVID-19. The donor label of this sample is uncertain.

The chain has TRBV21-1 and TRBJ2-7; the DNA was not used to check the table's D call, TRBD1. TRBV21-1 corresponds to a pseudogene. CDR3 length: 14 amino acids. CDR3 DNA sequence: TGTGCCAGCAGCAAAGCGACGACAGGGGCCGAGCAGTACTTC. Translated, it gives CASSKATTGAEQYF.

This sequence joins TRBV5-5 and TRBJ2-7; TRBD2 aligns across 9 bases. This CDR3 spans 12 amino acids. Unmatched junction bases numbered 4, after V lost 10 bases and J lost 2 bases. Germline CDR1 reads SGHKS; CDR2 reads YYEKEE (reference sequence). CDR3 sequence reads: CARGGEAYEQYF. Written as DNA, the CDR3 is TGTGCCCGCGGGGGGGAGGCCTACGAGCAGTACTTC.

The V call is TRBV24-1, the J call TRBJ2-3; D is unresolved. The CDR3 contains 13 residues. From germline, CDR1 is KGHDR and CDR2 SFDVKD. V lost 3 bases to trimming and J lost 5 bases, with 8 bases between them. CDR3 DNA: TGTGCCACCAGTGATCCCCCCCGAGATACGCAGTATTTT. This codes for CATSDPPRDTQYF.

The rearrangement uses TRBV27 and TRBJ2-4, with D perhaps matching TRBD1 (5 bases). There are 14 residues in the CDR3. Trimming left V 5 bases short and J 6 bases short, with 14 bases between. Germline V gives CDR1 MNHEY, CDR2 SMNVEV (reference sequence). CDR3 loop: CASSPSDRTNIQYF. The CDR3 DNA reads TGTGCCAGCAGTCCCTCTGACAGAACAAACATTCAGTACTTC.

The gene calls are TRBV6-5 and TRBJ2-7; D gene uncertain. Trimming took off 5 bases at V and 1 base at J, with 12 bases between the two ends. The CDR3 totals 14 residues. The germline gives CDR1 MNHEY, CDR2 SVGAGI. The CDR3 DNA reads as TGTGCCAGCAGTCGTCCAGCGCGATCCTACGAGCAGTACTTC. Protein product: CASSRPARSYEQYF.

The chain recombines TRBV25-1 with TRBJ2-7; 10 bases map to TRBD1. Germline assignment: CDR1 MGHDK and CDR2 SYGVNS. This CDR3 is 15 amino acids long. Losses at the gene ends were 4 bases for V and 2 bases for J; bases not matched to a gene: 5. The CDR3 region has the DNA TGTGCCAGCAGTGCGACGGGACAGGGGACCTACGAGCAGTACTTC. Translated: CASSATGQGTYEQYF.

The V and J genes are TRBV24-1 and TRBJ1-5; 12 positions agree with TRBD1. This CDR3 has 17 residues. Looked up from germline, CDR1 is KGHDR and CDR2 is SFDVKD. Losses at the gene ends were 5 bases for V and 7 bases for J; bases not matched to a gene: 11. CDR3 nucleotide sequence: TGTGCCACCAGTGGTTTACCGGGACAGGGGGCGGGACAGCCCCAGCATTTT. It codes for CATSGLPGQGAGQPQHF.

This clone was detected only once. The V call is TRBV14, the J call TRBJ1-5, with no clear D. The CDR3 is made up of 13 amino acids. V gave up 0 bases and J gave up 7 bases, with 7 bases separating them. The germline V gene encodes CDR1 SGHDN and CDR2 FVKESK. The CDR3 here is CASSQDHRQPQHF. The CDR3 DNA is TGTGCCAGCAGCCAAGATCACAGACAGCCCCAGCATTTT.

V is TRBV5-1 and J is TRBJ2-2, with D possibly being TRBD1 (6 bases). V shed 1 base and J shed 5 bases, with 6 bases lying between them. In germline, CDR1 is SGHRS, CDR2 YFSETQ. The CDR3 is 13 amino acids. The CDR3 DNA is TGCGCCAGCAGCTTGCAGGGGACCGGGGAGCTGTTTTTT. As protein: CASSLQGTGELFF.

The V and J genes are TRBV7-3 and TRBJ2-1; D gene uncertain. CDR1 SGHTA and CDR2 FQGTGA come from the germline V gene. Trimming cost V 4 bases and J 7 bases, with 11 bases left between them. The CDR3 spans 13 residues. Here the CDR3 DNA reads TGTGCCAGCAGCTCCCCTGGCAGGAATGAGCAGTTCTTC. Encoded protein: CASSSPGRNEQFF.

CDR3 protein: CASSIQQGTEAFF. The DNA for the CDR3 is TGTGCCAGTAGTATCCAACAGGGCACTGAAGCTTTCTTT. The J gene is TRBJ1-1, the V gene TRBV19, with a weak D call TRBD1 (6 bases). Per the germline V gene, CDR1 is LNHDA and CDR2 is SQIVND (reference sequence). The CDR3 spans 13 residues. Trimming took off 3 bases at V and 4 bases at J, with 9 bases between the two ends. Full variable domain (missing parts from reference TRBV19 and TRBJ1-1): DGGITQSPKYLFRKEGQNVTLSCEQNLNHDAMYWYRQDPGQGLRLIYYSQIVNDFQKGDIAEGYSVSREKKESFPLTVTSAQKNPTAFYLCASSIQQGTEAFFGQGTRLTVV.

This chain uses TRBV9 with TRBJ1-1; 8 positions agree with TRBD1. J lost 4 bases, V lost 2 bases, and 7 bases had no gene match. The CDR3 has 15 amino acids. Germline-derived CDR1 and CDR2 are SGDLS and YYNGEE. In nucleotides, the CDR3 is TGTGCCAGCAGCGTGGGCGTCACAGGGGGCACTGAAGCTTTCTTT. Translation gives CASSVGVTGGTEAFF.

The chain joins TRBV10-1 to TRBJ2-1; D perhaps matches TRBD1 (6 bases). This CDR3 contains 17 residues. Germline V gene data show CDR1 as WNHNN and CDR2 as SYGVQD (reference sequence). Between the trimmed V and J ends, which lost 3 bases and 5 bases, there was a span of 20 bases. CDR3 in DNA: TGCGCCAGCAGTGATGAGGGGGTCGCTTACCCGAACAATGAGCAGTTCTTC. This sequence encodes CASSDEGVAYPNNEQFF.